This TCR beta chain comes out of a study of Graves' ophthalmopathy and Graves' hyperthyroidism (dated by TCRdb to 2016 to 2019). For the study in its entirety: Peripheral blood was collected at initial diagnosis, before any treatment. The study used TCR beta repertoire signatures to distinguish Graves' ophthalmopathy from Graves' hyperthyroidism and to predict progression to ophthalmopathy. In total, under 150 blood samples were TCR-sequenced: around 42 ophthalmopathy, some 75 hyperthyroidism and approximately 17 hyperthyroidism-to-ophthalmopathy patients. To explore V-J signatures that separate ophthalmopathy from hyperthyroidism, a discovery set of about a hundred patients was enrolled, consisting of 40 to 45 with ophthalmopathy and approximately 60 with stable hyperthyroidism. An independent validation cohort was composed of fewer than 20 hyperthyroidism patients and more than 15 patients who later progressed from hyperthyroidism to ophthalmopathy. In 6 or 7 hyperthyroidism patients, T-cell repertoires of thyroid tissue and blood were compared. Following sample collection, hyperthyroidism patients were given methimazole at a starting dose of 30 mg daily, and ophthalmopathy patients were given high-dose intravenous methylprednisolone. General findings and caveats noted by the study authors: In cross-validation, the 13-signature model distinguished ophthalmopathy from stable hyperthyroidism with about 90% sensitivity and around 81% specificity, and in the test set the corresponding values were approximately 80% and 75%. Sample size was not statistically predetermined, and group allocation was not concealed from the investigators. In validation, the model predicted ophthalmopathy progression with roughly 68% sensitivity and roughly 72% specificity; some 13 predicted patients were CT-confirmed with GO in a median of 6.5 months. Most of the expanded thyroid clonotypes with a frequency above 0.001 were also detected in blood, and it was suggested that the thyroid immune response may be reflected by blood repertoires.

The V and J ends are trimmed by 0 bases and 0 bases, leaving 10 bases between them. Taken from cysteine to phenylalanine, the CDR3 has 16 residues. The DNA shown is the 48-base CDR3, in frame from base 1. The germline V gene encodes CDR1 SGHAT and CDR2 FQDESV (reference sequence). Comment on this clonotype: Its antigen is still unknown. Per-base quality was not reported, and no clone a single base away is much larger than it.

The ophthalmopathy patients had moderately to severely active disease, with a Clinical Activity Score of 3 or higher, a NOSPECS grade of 4 or higher, and a disease duration of less than 3 months. Patients were excluded if they had other autoimmune diseases, uncontrolled infections, pregnancy or lactation. Diagnosis relied on clinical symptoms, serum thyroxine, TRAb, thyroid ultrasound and orbital computed tomography. PBMCs were isolated from about 10 ml of fresh peripheral blood by Ficoll-Paque density gradient centrifugation. Trizol reagent was used to extract the total RNA, and its quality was then checked on an Agilent 2100 Bioanalyzer. For repertoire sequencing, TCR beta CDR3 regions were amplified from RNA transcripts. HTBI primers and the Qiagen OneStep RT-PCR kit were used in a first-round RT-PCR, which was followed by a second-round multiplex PCR, size selection and purification. Libraries were sequenced paired-end with 100 bp reads on an Illumina HiSeq2000. The original methods were these. SOAPnuke was used to process the reads, removing any read that contained adapters or uncalled bases, had a mean Phred below 15, or lacked an exact match to the constant primer or identifier. COPE v1.2.5 was used to merge the high-quality paired reads. Each unique nucleotide sequence was treated as a clonotype, and MiTCR v1.1 was used to align the clonotypes to the IMGT TRB V, D and J references. The analysis was limited to V-J combinations with a frequency above 0.0001, which together covered approximately 99% of repertoires. For each V-J combination, a TCR clonal expansion and chaos score was defined as F50 clonal expansion divided by the chaos observed in the TCRdist matrix. Features were reduced by Welch's t-statistics and random forest to around 13 V-J combinations, which fed a naive Bayes classifier. The Morisita-Horn index was used to measure how similar the thyroid and blood repertoires were. TCRdb ran its own pipeline on the public reads, namely fastp trimming at Q25 and MiXCR clone calling, and kept in-frame beta chains. All rows with the same CDR3 protein become a single entry with the most common DNA and genes. The V and J calls reflect TCRdb's pipeline rather than the authors' work. The sample data list 600,000 to 700,000 distinct CDR3 sequences, and about 41% of these were observed just once. The top ten clonotypes cover 3.3% of the sample.

The source of this sequence is an adult man with Graves' ophthalmopathy. The sequencing sample was made of peripheral blood. This sequence uses TRBV11-1 and TRBJ2-3; a tentative D call is TRBD1 (6 bases match). The sequence in DNA is TGTGCCAGCAGCTTAGCCGTACAGGGAAGCACAGATACGCAGTATTTT. Protein translation: CASSLAVQGSTDTQYF. The full variable domain, with segments outside the CDR3 supplied by the reference TRBV11-1 and TRBJ2-3 proteins, appears as EAEVAQSPRYKITEKSQAVAFWCDPISGHATLYWYRQILGQGPELLVQFQDESVVDDSQLPKDRFSAERLKGVDSTLKIQPAELGDSAMYLCASSLAVQGSTDTQYFGPGTRLTVL.